A selection of T cell receptor beta chains follows, all from one sample in a study of blood T cell repertoires in COVID-19. Profiled with immunoSEQ multiplex PCR; TCRdb holds only in-frame clones, not every one. The sample holds around 53,000 clones; about 83% are singletons and the top ten take around 6.4%. Specimen: peripheral blood. These receptor sequences come from a woman in her fifties or sixties with COVID-19, enrolled during active disease. CDR3s include the opening cysteine and the closing phenylalanine or tryptophan. A D gene is named only where the DNA matches it firmly. Rows give clone size only sometimes, using once, few, many, or a class for an expanded clone.

d_call | j_call | clone_size | v_call | cdr3_aa | cdr3_nt
TRBD1 | TRBJ2-7 | - | TRBV19 | CASSIGTGGPTEQYF | TGTGCCAGTAGTATCGGGACAGGAGGCCCCACCGAGCAGTACTTC
- | TRBJ2-1 | - | TRBV6-5 | CASSNPGYNEQFF | TGTGCCAGCAGCAATCCGGGGTACAATGAGCAGTTCTTC
- | TRBJ1-2 | - | TRBV9 | CASSVGGGTLYGYTF | TGTGCCAGCAGCGTCGGCGGGGGGACGCTCTATGGCTACACCTTC
- | TRBJ1-2 | - | TRBV3-1/TRBV3-2 | CASRREGEANYGYTF | TGTGCCAGCAGACGAGAGGGGGAAGCTAACTATGGCTACACCTTC
- | TRBJ1-5 | - | TRBV4-1 | CASSIDGDVNQPQHF | TGCGCCAGCAGCATCGACGGGGATGTGAATCAGCCCCAGCATTTT
- | TRBJ2-2 | - | TRBV28 | CASSQINSNTGELFF | TGTGCCAGCAGCCAAATCAATTCGAACACCGGGGAGCTGTTTTTT
TRBD1 | TRBJ1-5 | - | TRBV19 | CASSQTGNGQPQHF | TGTGCCAGTAGCCAGACAGGGAATGGTCAGCCCCAGCATTTT
TRBD1 | TRBJ1-1 | - | TRBV30 | CAWSVQGGRSTEAFF | TGTGCCTGGAGTGTACAAGGGGGCAGGTCGACTGAAGCTTTCTTT
- | TRBJ1-6 | once | TRBV6-4 | CASSTGYNSPLHF | TGTGCCAGCAGTACCGGTTATAATTCACCCCTCCACTTT
- | TRBJ1-2 | - | TRBV6-5 | CASSYRSGVNYGYTF | TGTGCCAGCAGTTACCGCTCCGGGGTTAACTATGGCTACACCTTC
TRBD1 | TRBJ2-1 | - | TRBV14 | CASSRRTGGSYNEQFF | TGTGCCAGCAGCCGTCGGACAGGGGGCTCCTACAATGAGCAGTTCTTC
- | TRBJ2-5 | - | TRBV6-5 | CASSKDYRETQYF | TGTGCCAGCAGTAAGGACTACAGGGAGACCCAGTACTTC
- | TRBJ1-2 | - | TRBV2 | CASSFTGLTNYGYTF | TGTGCCAGCAGCTTTACAGGGCTTACGAACTATGGCTACACCTTC
- | TRBJ1-2 | - | TRBV2 | CASRERTDGYTF | TGTGCCAGCAGAGAGCGGACGGATGGCTACACCTTC
- | TRBJ1-5 | - | TRBV2 | CASVQGLRGQPQHF | TGTGCCAGCGTCCAAGGCCTCAGGGGCCAGCCCCAGCATTTT